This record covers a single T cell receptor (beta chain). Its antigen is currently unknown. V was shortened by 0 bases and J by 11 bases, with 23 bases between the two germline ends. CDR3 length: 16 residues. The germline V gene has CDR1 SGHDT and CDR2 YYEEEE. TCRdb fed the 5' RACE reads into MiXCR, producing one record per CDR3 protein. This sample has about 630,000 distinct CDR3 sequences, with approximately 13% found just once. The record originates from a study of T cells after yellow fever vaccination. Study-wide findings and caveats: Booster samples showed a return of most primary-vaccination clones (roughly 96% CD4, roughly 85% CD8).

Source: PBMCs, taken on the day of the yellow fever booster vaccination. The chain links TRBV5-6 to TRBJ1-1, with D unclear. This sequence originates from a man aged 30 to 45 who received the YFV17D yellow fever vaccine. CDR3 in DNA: TGTGCCAGCAGCTTGGGTTTGTCCGCACTCGACCGGGGTGCTTTCTTT. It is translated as CASSLGLSALDRGAFF. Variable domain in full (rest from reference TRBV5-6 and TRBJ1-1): DAGVTQSPTHLIKTRGQQVTLRCSPKSGHDTVSWYQQALGQGPQFIFQYYEEEERQRGNFPDRFSGHQFPNYSSELNVNALLLGDSALYLCASSLGLSALDRGAFFGQGTRLTVV.